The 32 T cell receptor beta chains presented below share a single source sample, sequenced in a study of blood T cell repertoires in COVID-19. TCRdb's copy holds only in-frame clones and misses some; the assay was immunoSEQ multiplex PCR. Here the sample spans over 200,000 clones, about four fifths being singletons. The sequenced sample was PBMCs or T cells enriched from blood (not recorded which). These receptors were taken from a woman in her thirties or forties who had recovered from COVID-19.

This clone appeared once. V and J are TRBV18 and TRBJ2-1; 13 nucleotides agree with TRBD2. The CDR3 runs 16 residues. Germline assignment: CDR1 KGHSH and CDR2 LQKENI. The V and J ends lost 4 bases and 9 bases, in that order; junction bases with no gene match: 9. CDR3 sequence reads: CASSHPGLAGVGEQFF. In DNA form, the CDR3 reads TGTGCCAGCTCACATCCCGGACTAGCGGGAGTGGGTGAGCAGTTCTTC.

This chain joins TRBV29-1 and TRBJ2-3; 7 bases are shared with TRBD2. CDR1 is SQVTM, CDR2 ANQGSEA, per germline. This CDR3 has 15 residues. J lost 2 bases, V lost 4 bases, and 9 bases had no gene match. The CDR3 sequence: CSVAVGLGYTDTQYF. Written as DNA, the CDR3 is TGCAGCGTTGCGGTCGGACTAGGATACACAGATACGCAGTATTTT.

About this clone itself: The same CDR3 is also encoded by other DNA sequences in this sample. The DNA of the CDR3 is TGTGCCAGCAGCGGACGTATCTCTAGCGGAGGCGGGAATGAGCAGTTCTTC. This gives the protein CASSGRISSGGGNEQFF. The V call is TRBV3-1 (or the pseudogene TRBV3-2), the J call TRBJ2-1, with TRBD2 matching over 7 bases. Trimming took 5 bases from V and 7 from J; bases not matched to a gene: 17. The CDR3 has 17 amino acids. In germline, CDR1 is LGHDT, CDR2 YNNKEL (reference sequence).

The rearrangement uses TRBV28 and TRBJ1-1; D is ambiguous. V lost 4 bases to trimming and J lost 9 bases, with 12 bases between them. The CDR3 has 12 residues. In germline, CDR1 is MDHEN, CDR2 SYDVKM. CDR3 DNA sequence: TGTGCCAGCAGTTCCCCGGGGATAAAAGCTTTCTTT. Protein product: CASSSPGIKAFF.

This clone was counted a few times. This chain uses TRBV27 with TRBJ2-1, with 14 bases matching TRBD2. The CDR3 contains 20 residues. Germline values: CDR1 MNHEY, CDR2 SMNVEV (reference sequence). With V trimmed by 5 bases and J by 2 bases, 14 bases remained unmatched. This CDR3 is CASSPRTSGRSSIPYNEQFF. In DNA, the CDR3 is TGTGCCAGCAGTCCCAGGACTAGCGGGAGGTCTTCTATACCCTACAATGAGCAGTTCTTC.

CDR3 sequence reads: CAVGTGKNTEAFF. CDR3 coding DNA: TGTGCCGTCGGGACAGGGAAGAACACTGAAGCTTTCTTT. The chain links TRBV10-3 to TRBJ1-1; 9 nucleotides line up with TRBD1. Germline V lookup: CDR1 ENHRY, CDR2 SYGVKD. CDR3 length: 13 amino acids. Trimming took 11 bases from V and 1 from J; bases not matched to a gene: 5.

CDR3 in DNA: TGCGCCAGCAGCCAAGGTAGAGCTATGCTTTCGACAGATACGCAGTATTTT. It specifies CASSQGRAMLSTDTQYF. The gene calls are TRBV4-3 and TRBJ2-3; D unclear. The CDR3 extends over 17 amino acids. CDR1 and CDR2 from the germline V gene are LGHNA and YSLEER. V lost 1 base, J lost 3 bases, and 17 bases lay in between.

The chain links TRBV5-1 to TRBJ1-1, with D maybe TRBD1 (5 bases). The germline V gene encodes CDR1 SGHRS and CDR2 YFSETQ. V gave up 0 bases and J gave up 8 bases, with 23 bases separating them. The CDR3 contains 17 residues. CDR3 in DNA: TGCGCCAGCAGCTTGGTGGTCGACAGAGTCGGTTTAGGAGAAGCTTTCTTT. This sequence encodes CASSLVVDRVGLGEAFF.

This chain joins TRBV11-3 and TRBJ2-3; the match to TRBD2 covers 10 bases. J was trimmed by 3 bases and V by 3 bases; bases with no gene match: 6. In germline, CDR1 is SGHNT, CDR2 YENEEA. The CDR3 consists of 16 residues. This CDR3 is CASSFRGAGGTDTQYF. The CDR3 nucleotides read TGTGCCAGCAGCTTCAGGGGAGCGGGAGGGACAGATACGCAGTATTTT. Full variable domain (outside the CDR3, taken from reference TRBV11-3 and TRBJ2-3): EAGVVQSPRYKIIEKKQPVAFWCNPISGHNTLYWYLQNLGQGPELLIRYENEEAVDDSQLPKDRFSAERLKGVDSTLKIQPAELGDSAVYLCASSFRGAGGTDTQYFGPGTRLTVL.

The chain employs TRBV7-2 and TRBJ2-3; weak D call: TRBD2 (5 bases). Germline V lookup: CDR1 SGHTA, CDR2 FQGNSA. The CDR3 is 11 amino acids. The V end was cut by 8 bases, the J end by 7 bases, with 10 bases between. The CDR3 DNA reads TGTGCCAGCTCAGAGGGTTATACGCAGTATTTT. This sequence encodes CASSEGYTQYF. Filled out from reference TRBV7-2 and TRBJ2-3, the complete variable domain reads GAGVSQSPSNKVTEKGKDVELRCDPISGHTALYWYRQSLGQGLEFLIYFQGNSAPDKSGLPSDRFSAERTGGSVSTLTIQRTQQEDSAVYLCASSEGYTQYFGPGTRLTVL.

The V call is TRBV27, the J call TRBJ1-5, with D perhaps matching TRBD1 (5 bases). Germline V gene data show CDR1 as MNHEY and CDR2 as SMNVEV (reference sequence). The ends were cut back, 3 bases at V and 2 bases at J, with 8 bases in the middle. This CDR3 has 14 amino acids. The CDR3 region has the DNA TGTGCCAGCAGTTTTACGACAGGCAATCAGCCCCAGCATTTT. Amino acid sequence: CASSFTTGNQPQHF.

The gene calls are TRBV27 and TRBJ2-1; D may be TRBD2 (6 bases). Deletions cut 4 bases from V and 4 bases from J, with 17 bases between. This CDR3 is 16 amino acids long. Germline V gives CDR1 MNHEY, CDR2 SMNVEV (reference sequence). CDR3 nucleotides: TGTGCCAGCAGTTATCGCGGGACCCTTAATTACAATGAGCAGTTCTTC. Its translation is CASSYRGTLNYNEQFF.

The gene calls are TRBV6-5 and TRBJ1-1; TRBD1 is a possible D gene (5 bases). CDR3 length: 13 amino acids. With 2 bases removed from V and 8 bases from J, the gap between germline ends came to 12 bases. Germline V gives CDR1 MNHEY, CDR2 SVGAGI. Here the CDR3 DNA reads TGTGCCAGCAGTTACGTGCAGGGCCTAGAAGCTTTCTTT. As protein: CASSYVQGLEAFF.

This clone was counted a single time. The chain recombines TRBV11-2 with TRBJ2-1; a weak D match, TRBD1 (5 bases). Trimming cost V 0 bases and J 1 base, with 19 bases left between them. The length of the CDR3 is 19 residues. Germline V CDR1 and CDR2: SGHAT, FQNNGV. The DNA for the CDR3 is TGTGCCAGCAGCTTAGAAAGGGGATGGGCTCGGAAATCCTACAATGAGCAGTTCTTC. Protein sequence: CASSLERGWARKSYNEQFF. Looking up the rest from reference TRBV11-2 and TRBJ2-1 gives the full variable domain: EAGVAQSPRYKIIEKRQSVAFWCNPISGHATLYWYQQILGQGPKLLIQFQNNGVVDDSQLPKDRFSAERLKGVDSTLKIQPAKLEDSAVYLCASSLERGWARKSYNEQFFGPGTRLTVL.

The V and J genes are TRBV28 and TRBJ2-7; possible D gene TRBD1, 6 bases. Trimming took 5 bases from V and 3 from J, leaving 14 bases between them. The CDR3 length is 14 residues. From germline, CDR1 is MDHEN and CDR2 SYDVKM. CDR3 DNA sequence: TGTGCCAGCAGTAAAGGGGGAAAGGGCTACGAGCAGTACGTC. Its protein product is CASSKGGKGYEQYV.

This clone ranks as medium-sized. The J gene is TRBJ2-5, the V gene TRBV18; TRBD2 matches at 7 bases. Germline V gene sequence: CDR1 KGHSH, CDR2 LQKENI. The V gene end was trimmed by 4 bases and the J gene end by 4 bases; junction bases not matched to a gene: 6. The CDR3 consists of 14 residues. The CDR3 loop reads CASSQSGVAETQYF. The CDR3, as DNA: TGTGCCAGCTCACAAAGCGGGGTAGCAGAGACCCAGTACTTC.

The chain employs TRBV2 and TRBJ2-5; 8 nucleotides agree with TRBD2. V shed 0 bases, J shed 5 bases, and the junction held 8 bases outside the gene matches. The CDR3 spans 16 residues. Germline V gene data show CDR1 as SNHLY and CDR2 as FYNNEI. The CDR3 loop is CASSEAYGRASETQYF. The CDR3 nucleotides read TGTGCCAGCAGTGAAGCCTACGGGAGGGCCTCCGAGACCCAGTACTTC.

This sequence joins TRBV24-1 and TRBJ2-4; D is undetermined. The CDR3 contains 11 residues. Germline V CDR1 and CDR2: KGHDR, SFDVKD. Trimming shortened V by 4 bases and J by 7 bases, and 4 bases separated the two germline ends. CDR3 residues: CATSDVNIQYF. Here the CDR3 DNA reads TGTGCCACCAGTGACGTGAACATTCAGTACTTC.

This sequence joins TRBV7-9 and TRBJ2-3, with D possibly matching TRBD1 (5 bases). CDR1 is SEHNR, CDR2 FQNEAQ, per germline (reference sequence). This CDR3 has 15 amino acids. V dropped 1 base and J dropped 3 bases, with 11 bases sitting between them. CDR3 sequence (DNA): TGTGCCAGCAGCTTAGTTGGGGCTACTACAGATACGCAGTATTTT. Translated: CASSLVGATTDTQYF. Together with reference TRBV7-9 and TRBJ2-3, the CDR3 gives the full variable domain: DTGVSQNPRHKITKRGQNVTFRCDPISEHNRLYWYRQTLGQGPEFLTYFQNEAQLEKSRLLSDRFSAERPKGSFSTLEIQRTEQGDSAMYLCASSLVGATTDTQYFGPGTRLTVL.

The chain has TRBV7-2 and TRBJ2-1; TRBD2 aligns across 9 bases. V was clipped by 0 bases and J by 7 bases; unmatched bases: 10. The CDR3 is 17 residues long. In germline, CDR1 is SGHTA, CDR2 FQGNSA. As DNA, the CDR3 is TGTGCCAGCAGCTTAGCGGGTATAGCGGGAGTGGCAAATGAGCAGTTCTTC. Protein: CASSLAGIAGVANEQFF.

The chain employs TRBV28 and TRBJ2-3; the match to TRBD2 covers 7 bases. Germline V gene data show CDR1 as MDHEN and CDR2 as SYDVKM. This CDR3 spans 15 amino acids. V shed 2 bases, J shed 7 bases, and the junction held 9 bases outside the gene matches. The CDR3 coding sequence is TGTGCCAGCAGTTTAAGCGGGAAAAACAGACATACGCAGTATTTT. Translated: CASSLSGKNRHTQYF.

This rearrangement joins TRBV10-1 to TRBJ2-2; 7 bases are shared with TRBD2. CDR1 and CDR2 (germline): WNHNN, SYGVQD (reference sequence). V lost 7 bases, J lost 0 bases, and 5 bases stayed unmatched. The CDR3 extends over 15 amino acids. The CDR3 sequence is CASNPGGTNTGELFF. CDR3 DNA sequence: TGCGCCAGCAATCCGGGGGGTACGAACACCGGGGAGCTGTTTTTT.

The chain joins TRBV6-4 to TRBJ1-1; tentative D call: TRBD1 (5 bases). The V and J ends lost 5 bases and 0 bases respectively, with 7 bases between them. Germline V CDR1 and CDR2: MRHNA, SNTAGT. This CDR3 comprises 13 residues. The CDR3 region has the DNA TGTGCCAGCAGTCCACAGGTGAACACTGAAGCTTTCTTT. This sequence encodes CASSPQVNTEAFF.

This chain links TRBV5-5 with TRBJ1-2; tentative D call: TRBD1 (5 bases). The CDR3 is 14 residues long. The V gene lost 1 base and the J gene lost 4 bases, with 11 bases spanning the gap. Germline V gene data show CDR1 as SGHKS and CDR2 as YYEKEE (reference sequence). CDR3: CASSLLGGTYGYTF. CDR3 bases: TGTGCCAGCAGCTTGTTGGGGGGTACCTATGGCTACACCTTC.

Here the CDR3 DNA reads TGTGCCAACCTGACTAGCGGAGACAATGAGCAGTTCTTC. Protein sequence: CANLTSGDNEQFF. The chain couples TRBV24-1 to TRBJ2-1; 9 nucleotides align to TRBD2. The CDR3 runs to 13 residues. CDR1 is KGHDR, CDR2 SFDVKD, per germline. The V gene end was trimmed by 11 bases and the J gene end by 5 bases; junction bases not matched to a gene: 6.

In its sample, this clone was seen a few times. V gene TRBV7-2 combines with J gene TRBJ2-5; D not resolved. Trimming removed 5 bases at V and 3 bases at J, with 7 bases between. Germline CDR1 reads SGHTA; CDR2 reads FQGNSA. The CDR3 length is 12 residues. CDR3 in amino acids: CASSPQKETQYF. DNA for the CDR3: TGTGCCAGCAGCCCCCAAAAAGAGACCCAGTACTTC. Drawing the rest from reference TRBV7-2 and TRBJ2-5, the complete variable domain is GAGVSQSPSNKVTEKGKDVELRCDPISGHTALYWYRQSLGQGLEFLIYFQGNSAPDKSGLPSDRFSAERTGGSVSTLTIQRTQQEDSAVYLCASSPQKETQYFGPGTRLLVL.

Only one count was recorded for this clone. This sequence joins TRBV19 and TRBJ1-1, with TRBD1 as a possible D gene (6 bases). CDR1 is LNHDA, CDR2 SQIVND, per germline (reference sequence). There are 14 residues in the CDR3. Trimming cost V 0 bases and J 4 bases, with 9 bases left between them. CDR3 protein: CASSIDLRGTEAFF. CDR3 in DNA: TGTGCCAGTAGTATAGACCTCAGGGGCACTGAAGCTTTCTTT. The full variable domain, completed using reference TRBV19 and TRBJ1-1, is DGGITQSPKYLFRKEGQNVTLSCEQNLNHDAMYWYRQDPGQGLRLIYYSQIVNDFQKGDIAEGYSVSREKKESFPLTVTSAQKNPTAFYLCASSIDLRGTEAFFGQGTRLTVV.

This CDR3 is CASSPDTPYYGYTF. The CDR3 nucleotides read TGTGCCAGCTCACCAGACACCCCCTACTATGGCTACACCTTC. The chain employs TRBV18 and TRBJ1-2; D uncertain. This CDR3 comprises 14 residues. The germline V gene has CDR1 KGHSH and CDR2 LQKENI. The V end lost 2 bases, the J end lost 3 bases, and 10 bases lay between the germline ends.

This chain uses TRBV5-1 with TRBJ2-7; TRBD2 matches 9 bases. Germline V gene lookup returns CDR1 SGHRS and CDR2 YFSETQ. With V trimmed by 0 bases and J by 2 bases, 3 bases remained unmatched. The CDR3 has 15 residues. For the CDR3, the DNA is TGCGCCAGCAGCTTGGTTGCGGGAGGGCCCTACGAGCAGTACTTC. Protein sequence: CASSLVAGGPYEQYF.

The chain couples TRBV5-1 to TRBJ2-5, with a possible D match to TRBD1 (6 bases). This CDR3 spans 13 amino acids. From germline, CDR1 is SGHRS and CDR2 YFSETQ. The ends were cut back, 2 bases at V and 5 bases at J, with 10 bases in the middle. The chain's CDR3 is CASSFGQLETQYF. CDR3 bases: TGCGCCAGCAGCTTTGGACAGTTGGAGACCCAGTACTTC.

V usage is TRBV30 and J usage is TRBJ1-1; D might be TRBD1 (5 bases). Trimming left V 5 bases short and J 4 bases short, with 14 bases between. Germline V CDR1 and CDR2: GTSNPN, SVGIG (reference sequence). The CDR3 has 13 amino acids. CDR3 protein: CAWSRQMGTEAFF. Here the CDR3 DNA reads TGTGCCTGGTCCCGACAGATGGGCACTGAAGCTTTCTTT.

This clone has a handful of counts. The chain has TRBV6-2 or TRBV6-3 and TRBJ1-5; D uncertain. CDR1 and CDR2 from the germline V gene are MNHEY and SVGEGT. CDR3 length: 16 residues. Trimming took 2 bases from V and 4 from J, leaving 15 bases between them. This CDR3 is CASSYRWLGENQPQHF. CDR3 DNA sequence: TGTGCCAGCAGTTACCGATGGTTGGGAGAGAATCAGCCCCAGCATTTT.